This T cell receptor (beta chain) stems from a study of cytomegalovirus exposure and HLA in healthy donors. The CDR3 totals 13 residues. Deletions cut 5 bases from V and 1 base from J, with 6 bases between. Germline assignment: CDR1 LNHDA and CDR2 SQIVND (reference sequence). PCR amplification relied on 60 Vbeta primers (plus 13 Jbeta primers). The repertoire was sequenced with immunoSEQ multiplex PCR; TCRdb's copy has only in-frame clones and lacks some. The sample shows 130,000 to 150,000 clones, 73% of them seen only once. The chain recombines TRBV19 with TRBJ1-5; D call uncertain. Sequenced material: PBMCs. This sequence was found in a woman between 40 and 55 years old in good health and CMV-seronegative. The CDR3 bases are TGTGCCAGTAGTGAGGGCAGCAATCAGCCCCAGCATTTT. Translating gives CASSEGSNQPQHF.